This T cell receptor beta chain is drawn from a study of CD8 T cell repertoires and HIV-1 epitope variants. Across the study: Control wells had CMV/EBV/flu peptides, negative Ebola AY9, or no peptide. The baseline condition was 1M T cells left uncultured. Whole-study findings and limits: Nef KF9 drew four or five clonotypes and HW9 one, without TAALDMSHF responses.

Germline CDR1 and CDR2: SGHTA and FQGNSA. V was cut by 3 bases and J by 7 bases, with 16 bases left in between. The CDR3 runs to 14 residues. Some clones are missing from TCRdb's copy, which holds only in-frame ones; the method was immunoSEQ multiplex PCR. The sample has some 5,000 clones, about 70% seen once. Comment on this clone: The target antigen is unknown.

The chain recombines TRBV7-2 with TRBJ2-7, with D possibly TRBD1 on 5 matching bases. The source material was cultured CD8+ T cells derived from PBMCs. The TCR originated in a male donor with HIV. CDR3 in DNA: TGTGCCAGCAGCTTGAATGCAGGGTTGAGGGAGCAGTACTTC. Translation: CASSLNAGLREQYF.